Following are 20 T cell receptor beta chains from one sample sequenced in a study of T cell repertoires in cytomegalovirus infection. The antigens these receptors bind are not known. TCRdb analysed the reads with MiXCR anew, one entry per CDR3 protein. The table lists 250,000 to 300,000 distinct CDR3 sequences, 22% of them singletons, with about 20% in the top ten. The input for sequencing was cultured PBMCs, taken from culture after CMV antigen stimulation. These receptors all stem from a human donor in good health (CMV status not recorded). Some clones in this sample may be carry-over from other donors' samples.

This chain connects TRBV3-1 to TRBJ1-5; D uncertain. CDR1 is LGHDT and CDR2 is YNNKEL in the germline V gene (reference sequence). V lost 4 bases and J lost 6, with 13 bases in between. The CDR3 sequence is 14 residues long. As DNA, the CDR3 is TGTGCCAGCAGCCCGGACGGTGGCCGTCAGCCCCAGCATTTT. Residues: CASSPDGGRQPQHF.

This clonotype showed up many times. J is TRBJ2-7 and V is TRBV7-2, with 13 bases that match TRBD2. Germline assignment: CDR1 SGHTA and CDR2 FQGNSA. The CDR3 consists of 18 residues. V dropped 4 bases and J dropped 2; count of bases not matched to a gene: 11. The CDR3 sequence is CASSSTSLAGGPPYEQYF. The CDR3, as DNA: TGTGCCAGCAGCTCAACCTCACTAGCGGGAGGGCCCCCCTACGAGCAGTACTTC.

This clonotype turned up a few times. The V and J genes are TRBV7-8 and TRBJ2-1, with D tentatively TRBD2 (6 bases). The CDR3 spans 15 residues. The V end lost 5 bases, the J end lost 4 bases, and 15 bases lay between the germline ends. Germline CDR1 and CDR2: SGHVS and FQNEAQ. As DNA, the CDR3 is TGTGCCAGCAGCCCGAGGCGGGACCGATACAATGAGCAGTTCTTC. Encoded protein: CASSPRRDRYNEQFF. The variable domain in full, with the rest retrieved from reference TRBV7-8 and TRBJ2-1, is GAGVSQSPRYKVAKRGQDVALRCDPISGHVSLFWYQQALGQGPEFLTYFQNEAQLDKSGLPSDRFFAERPEGSVSTLKIQRTQQEDSAVYLCASSPRRDRYNEQFFGPGTRLTVL.

The rearrangement links TRBV7-2 to TRBJ2-1; 11 nucleotides agree with TRBD2. V lost 1 base, J lost 7 bases, and 6 bases stayed unmatched. The germline CDR1 and CDR2 sequences are SGHTA and FQGNSA. The CDR3 totals 16 residues. The CDR3 protein is CASSLGGTSGLNEQFF. CDR3 sequence (DNA): TGTGCCAGCAGCTTAGGAGGGACTAGCGGTTTGAATGAGCAGTTCTTC.

This clonotype showed up just a few times. The rearrangement uses TRBV4-1 and TRBJ2-1, with D possibly matching TRBD2 (6 bases). Trimming removed 4 bases from V and 0 bases from J, with 10 bases in between. Germline V lookup: CDR1 MGHRA, CDR2 YSYEKL. The CDR3 is 15 amino acids. The CDR3 coding sequence is TGCGCCAGCAGCCCCGGGACTCTCTCCTACAATGAGCAGTTCTTC. It specifies CASSPGTLSYNEQFF.

In this sample, this clonotype turned up a few times. The chain combines TRBV30 with TRBJ1-1; no reliable D call. The germline CDR1 and CDR2 sequences are GTSNPN and SVGIG (reference sequence). The CDR3 spans 13 residues. V lost 6 bases to trimming and J lost 0 bases, with 11 bases between them. Here the CDR3 reads CACKGGMNTEAFF. Here the CDR3 DNA reads TGTGCCTGCAAGGGTGGCATGAACACTGAAGCTTTCTTT.

The chain has TRBV7-3 and TRBJ1-1; D gene unclear. V gave up 7 bases and J gave up 1 base, with 10 bases separating them. This CDR3 region has 13 residues. Germline lookup yields CDR1 SGHTA and CDR2 FQGTGA. The CDR3 DNA reads TGTGCCAGCAATTTCGGAGGGAACACTGAAGCTTTCTTT. Translated, it gives CASNFGGNTEAFF. The whole variable domain, filled in from reference TRBV7-3 and TRBJ1-1, reads GAGVSQTPSNKVTEKGKYVELRCDPISGHTALYWYRQSLGQGPEFLIYFQGTGAADDSGLPNDRFFAVRPEGSVSTLKIQRTERGDSAVYLCASNFGGNTEAFFGQGTRLTVV.

DNA of the CDR3: TGTGCCAGCAGTTTAAGCGGACAGGGTCTGTCCTACGAGCAGTACTTC. Translating it yields CASSLSGQGLSYEQYF. The V gene is TRBV27, the J gene TRBJ2-7; 8 positions match TRBD1. This CDR3 has 16 residues. Trimming cost V 2 bases and J 1 base; bases outside gene matches: 7. CDR1 and CDR2 (germline): MNHEY, SMNVEV (reference sequence).

This clonotype showed up many times. This chain connects TRBV7-2 to TRBJ2-1, with D possibly being TRBD1 or TRBD2 (6 bases each). V was clipped by 1 base and J by 7 bases, with 17 bases between them. CDR3 size: 16 residues. Germline CDR1 SGHTA, CDR2 FQGNSA. CDR3 DNA: TGTGCCAGCAGCTTAGTACCGGGGGCAGGGTTAAATGAGCAGTTCTTC. It yields the protein CASSLVPGAGLNEQFF.

This sequence joins TRBV29-1 and TRBJ2-2; the match to TRBD1 covers 8 bases. This CDR3 has 13 residues. Germline V gene lookup returns CDR1 SQVTM and CDR2 ANQGSEA. V was clipped by 5 bases and J by 4 bases; unmatched bases: 3. The CDR3 reads CSVTTGGTGELFF. The CDR3 region has the DNA TGCAGCGTTACTACAGGGGGCACCGGGGAGCTGTTTTTT.

This clonotype was seen a few times. This rearrangement joins TRBV6-1 to TRBJ2-6; the D gene could be TRBD1 or TRBD2 (5 bases each). V lost 8 bases and J 0 bases, leaving 11 bases between the germline ends. CDR3 length: 15 amino acids. In germline, CDR1 is MNHNS, CDR2 SASEGT. The CDR3 region has the DNA TGTGCCAGCGAGGGACGAACCTCTGGGGCCAACGTCCTGACTTTC. This sequence encodes CASEGRTSGANVLTF.

This clonotype was counted many times. For the CDR3, the DNA is TGTGCCAGCAGCCCTTCAAGGGGGCGCAATCAGCCCCAGCATTTT. This translates into CASSPSRGRNQPQHF. The chain joins TRBV7-2 to TRBJ1-5, with 7 bases identical to TRBD1. CDR1 and CDR2 (germline): SGHTA, FQGNSA. CDR3 length equals 15 residues. The junction had 6 bases not matched to a gene; V was cut back by 5 bases and J by 2 bases. Looking up the rest from reference TRBV7-2 and TRBJ1-5 gives the full variable domain: GAGVSQSPSNKVTEKGKDVELRCDPISGHTALYWYRQSLGQGLEFLIYFQGNSAPDKSGLPSDRFSAERTGGSVSTLTIQRTQQEDSAVYLCASSPSRGRNQPQHFGDGTRLSIL.

The chain carries TRBV29-1 and TRBJ1-4, with 8 bases identical to TRBD1. The CDR3 loop spans 13 amino acids. Germline V lookup: CDR1 SQVTM, CDR2 ANQGSEA. V was clipped by 4 bases and J by 7 bases; unmatched bases: 5. CDR3 sequence: CSVAGQAGEKLFF. CDR3 nucleotide sequence: TGCAGCGTTGCGGGACAGGCGGGTGAAAAACTGTTTTTT.

This clonotype was counted a few times. The gene calls are TRBV9 and TRBJ2-1; no reliable D call. V lost 4 bases and J lost 5, with 10 bases in between. The germline gives CDR1 SGDLS, CDR2 YYNGEE. This CDR3 spans 13 amino acids. CDR3 loop: CASSSRFDNEQFF. The CDR3 DNA reads TGTGCCAGCAGCTCCCGCTTCGACAATGAGCAGTTCTTC.

This clonotype was found many times. V gene TRBV7-2 combines with J gene TRBJ2-7, with TRBD1 matching 9 bases. Germline assignment: CDR1 SGHTA and CDR2 FQGNSA. This CDR3 spans 15 amino acids. V was pared by 3 bases and J by 0 bases, with 3 bases of the junction left unmatched. The CDR3 loop reads CASSLGTGSSYEQYF. The CDR3 nucleotides are TGTGCCAGCAGCTTGGGGACAGGGAGCTCCTACGAGCAGTACTTC.

Only a few counts were recorded for this clonotype. The CDR3 nucleotides are TGTGCCAGCACTCCCGGGACAACAAGTCAGCCCCAGCATTTT. Amino acids: CASTPGTTSQPQHF. J is TRBJ1-5 and V is TRBV12-3 or TRBV12-4, with D possibly TRBD1 on 6 matching bases. Trimming took 7 bases from V and 6 from J, leaving 16 bases between them. The CDR3 runs 14 residues.

This clonotype was seen a few times. The rearrangement links TRBV7-9 to TRBJ1-2, with 9 bases fitting TRBD1. V shed 5 bases and J 4 bases; nucleotides not matched to a gene: 8. Germline CDR1 SEHNR, CDR2 FQNEAQ (reference sequence). The CDR3 has 15 residues. The CDR3 loop reads CASSVSGTGSYGYTF. As DNA, the CDR3 is TGTGCCAGCAGCGTATCCGGGACAGGGAGCTATGGCTACACCTTC.

The rearrangement joins TRBV14 to TRBJ1-1; the D is unclear. CDR1 and CDR2 from the germline V gene are SGHDN and FVKESK. CDR3 length: 15 amino acids. V lost 2 bases and J 7 bases, leaving 17 bases between the germline ends. CDR3 nucleotide sequence: TGTGCCAGCAGCCAAATCACCTCGGTGGAGCGTGAAGCTTTCTTT. This gives the protein CASSQITSVEREAFF.

The V and J genes are TRBV19 and TRBJ1-3; D uncertain. Looked up from germline, CDR1 is LNHDA and CDR2 is SQIVND (reference sequence). This CDR3 spans 14 amino acids. V lost 5 bases, J lost 7 bases, and 15 bases lay in between. CDR3 coding DNA: TGTGCCAGTAGTCCCAGCCACAGTGAGAACACCATATATTTT. This sequence encodes CASSPSHSENTIYF.

This rearrangement joins TRBV6-2 or TRBV6-3 to TRBJ2-2, with D possibly matching TRBD2 (6 bases). This CDR3 is 14 amino acids long. Germline CDR1 reads MNHEY; CDR2 reads SVGEGT. The ends were cut back, 8 bases at V and 3 bases at J, with 13 bases in the middle. The CDR3 DNA sequence: TGTGCCAGCGGGAAACTAGCCGACACCGGGGAGCTGTTTTTT. It translates to CASGKLADTGELFF.